Listed below are T cell receptor beta chains from one sample, sequenced in a study of response to subunit inactivated influenza vaccine. TCRdb recomputed calls from the RT-PCR reads with MiXCR, one row per CDR3 protein. The sample lists around 180,000 distinct CDR3 sequences, around 9% occurring once. The starting material was non-naive T cells sorted from PBMCs, obtained on the day of vaccination. The receptors stem from a man aged 45 to 65 who received an inactivated influenza vaccine. Each CDR3 is given with its conserved first and last residue.

TRBV5-6,TRBJ2-7,CAISPGLAYEQYF
TRBV12-3/TRBV12-4,TRBJ2-3,CASSAGDGNMVTQYF
TRBV5-1,TRBJ1-1,CASTLGTGGPSTEAFF
TRBV6-6,TRBJ1-2,CASSYLNYGYTF
TRBV10-3,TRBJ2-3,CAISVRDRDLQQLTDTQYF
TRBV6-2/TRBV6-3,TRBJ1-5,CASSYSSTSSRNQPQHF
TRBV20-1,TRBJ1-2,CSATPGQGAAFYGYTF
TRBV12-3/TRBV12-4,TRBJ2-5,CASSLWLGTGQETQYF
TRBV4-3,TRBJ1-2,CASSQDYISGAYTF
TRBV6-1,TRBJ1-5,CASRAVSGQYSNQPQHF
TRBV7-2,TRBJ2-3,CASSYFTDTQYF
TRBV9,TRBJ2-7,CASSSQAGINRPKYF
TRBV7-2,TRBJ1-6,CASSKYNSPLHF
TRBV7-2,TRBJ2-2,CASSTRQGATGELFF
TRBV5-1,TRBJ2-5,CASSWGLAETQYF
TRBV18,TRBJ2-2,CASSPPGQYTGELFF
TRBV20-1,TRBJ1-6,CSAREGQGGPLHF
TRBV29-1,TRBJ2-2,CSVRERSGELFF
TRBV20-1,TRBJ1-5,CSVTPPGGHQPQHF
TRBV3-1,TRBJ2-2,CASRQGLAGNTGELFF